Described below is a single TCR beta chain sequence and its context. A junction end diverges from the germline sequence, so it may reflect a read error. These data belong to a study of blood T cell repertoires in COVID-19. Assay: immunoSEQ multiplex PCR; the TCRdb copy retains only in-frame clones and omits some. This table has approximately 210,000 clones, roughly nine tenths appearing once. Germline CDR1 and CDR2: SNHLY and FYNNEI. The CDR3 is 10 residues long. This clonotype was obtained from a woman under 30 who had recovered from COVID-19. Specimen: PBMCs or T cells enriched from blood (not recorded which). The chain links TRBV2 to TRBJ1-2, with D tentatively TRBD1 (6 bases). Written as DNA, the CDR3 is TGTGCCAGCAGTGTTGGCCAGGGGAGATTC. As protein: CASSVGQGRF.